The sequence of this T cell receptor beta chain was determined in a study of blood T cell repertoires in COVID-19. Study-wide background: Acute and convalescent COVID-19 specimens originated in the United States, Italy and Spain. PBMCs, B-cell-depleted T cells, or T cells were the source of the cDNA or gDNA that made up the material.

Generated by immunoSEQ multiplex PCR, the TCRdb table keeps only in-frame clones and is missing some. The top ten hold 6.2% of the sample, which has more than 100,000 clones, roughly 90% seen once. The CDR3 loop spans 17 amino acids. Germline CDR1 SGHNT, CDR2 YYREEE (reference sequence). V trimming: 4 bases; J trimming: 0 bases; junction bases outside the gene matches: 11. The V gene is TRBV5-4, the J gene TRBJ2-3; 7 bases are shared with TRBD2. The specimen was peripheral blood. The sequence was obtained from a human donor in a cohort sampled during active COVID-19. CDR3 sequence: CASSHTSVILSTDTQYF. In DNA, the CDR3 is TGTGCCAGCAGCCACACTAGCGTAATCCTCAGCACAGATACGCAGTATTTT.